A single T cell receptor beta chain is shown here with its context. As yet, its antigen is unknown. With V trimmed by 4 bases and J by 3 bases, 4 bases remained unmatched. In germline, CDR1 is SGDLS, CDR2 YYNGEE. CDR3 length equals 14 residues. The sample belongs to a study of T cell responses to AZD1222 COVID-19 vaccine. The study, taken as a whole, reports: Recipients of AZD1222 seropositive at baseline numbered only five or six. Every sample of the repertoires postdated the peak T cell response. Nearly half of spike-specific TCRs reportedly target variant regions that are unmutated in the B.1.351 and B.1.1.7 variants. Donors were mostly white British, more females; clonal diversity possibly underestimated.

Generated by immunoSEQ multiplex PCR, the TCRdb table keeps only in-frame clones and is missing some. This table holds 130,000 to 150,000 clones, 75% to 95% found once. The TCR sequence derives from an adult in good health. The chain couples TRBV9 to TRBJ2-5; 9 nucleotides match TRBD1. Sequencing used peripheral blood, obtained on day 0 of AZD1222 vaccination. CDR3 DNA sequence: TGTGCCAGCAGCCCCTGGGACAGGGAAGAGACCCAGTACTTC. It specifies CASSPWDREETQYF.